This T cell receptor beta chain was obtained from a study of blood T cells in healthy people across ages. Healthy Russian Caucasian donors spanned ages about 6 to 95 years. Each sample used at least 6 million PBMCs. PCR was performed a second time for about 7 to 11 cycles using a sample-barcoded 5' primer and a J-beta primer mix. TCRdb itself ran the 5' RACE reads through MiXCR, one entry per CDR3 protein. The table has over 1,300,000 distinct CDR3 sequences, 55% to 75% seen once. Findings and caveats of the study: In older individuals, TCR beta diversity per million T cells was lower, falling roughly linearly with age.

In regard to this clonotype: As yet, its antigen is unknown.

The sequence was collected from a young man in good health. The sample consisted of blood.

CDR3 loop: CSAYSGGYYNEQFF. CDR3 coding DNA: TGCAGTGCTTATAGCGGGGGATATTACAATGAGCAGTTCTTC. The rearrangement links TRBV20-1 to TRBJ2-1, with 9 bases lining up with TRBD2. This CDR3 is built from 14 residues. Germline lookup yields CDR1 DFQATT and CDR2 SNEGSKA (reference sequence). The junction had 6 bases not matched to a gene; V was cut back by 5 bases and J by 4 bases.